This TCR beta chain was sequenced for a study of read filtering for tumor transcriptome and immune sequencing. General study results and limits: RNA-seq captured clonotypes less deeply and reliably than IR-seq. Without single-read clonotypes, shared clonotype proportions correlated more between IR-seq and RNA-seq.

Between the trimmed V and J ends, which lost 7 bases and 2 bases, there was a span of 18 bases. The CDR3 totals 15 residues. From germline, CDR1 is SEHNR and CDR2 FQNEAQ (reference sequence). This library used roughly 370 ng RNA and molecular barcoded adaptors spanning alpha/delta and beta/gamma chains. TCRdb reanalysed the reads using MiXCR and keeps one entry per CDR3 protein. There are 90,000 or so distinct CDR3 sequences in the sample; about 22% occur only once, and about an eighth lies in the top ten. This clonotype was recorded many times. The antigen is undetermined. This clonotype was sampled from a donor aged 40 or older with multiple myeloma. The chain uses TRBV7-9 and TRBJ2-7; D may be TRBD2 (6 bases). The sample was a population of CD138-negative cells sorted from bone marrow. The CDR3 region is CASTRTRGKAYEQYF. The CDR3 DNA follows: TGTGCCAGCACCAGAACTCGGGGGAAAGCCTACGAGCAGTACTTC.